The present T cell receptor beta chain was sequenced within a study of lymphopenia after photon versus proton radiotherapy. Note on this clone: Its antigen is unknown.

Study-wide findings and caveats: Under photons, naive T cells and diversity fell while effector/memory populations rose.

From germline, CDR1 is MGHDK and CDR2 SYGVNS. V lost 3 bases and J lost 6; bases outside the gene matches: 6. CDR3 length: 16 amino acids. This table comes from immunoSEQ multiplex PCR, and its TCRdb copy is limited to in-frame clones, with some not included. The sample has around 63,000 clones, 87% seen once; the top ten hold 10% to 13%. The sequence was obtained from an elderly man with esophageal cancer. The chain is built from TRBV25-1 and TRBJ2-1; 12 nucleotides line up with TRBD1. The sequences come from peripheral blood, collected from a patient treated with proton-based radiotherapy. CDR3 sequence reads: CASSDPGQGALNEQFF. CDR3 bases: TGTGCCAGCAGTGACCCGGGACAGGGGGCGCTCAATGAGCAGTTCTTC.